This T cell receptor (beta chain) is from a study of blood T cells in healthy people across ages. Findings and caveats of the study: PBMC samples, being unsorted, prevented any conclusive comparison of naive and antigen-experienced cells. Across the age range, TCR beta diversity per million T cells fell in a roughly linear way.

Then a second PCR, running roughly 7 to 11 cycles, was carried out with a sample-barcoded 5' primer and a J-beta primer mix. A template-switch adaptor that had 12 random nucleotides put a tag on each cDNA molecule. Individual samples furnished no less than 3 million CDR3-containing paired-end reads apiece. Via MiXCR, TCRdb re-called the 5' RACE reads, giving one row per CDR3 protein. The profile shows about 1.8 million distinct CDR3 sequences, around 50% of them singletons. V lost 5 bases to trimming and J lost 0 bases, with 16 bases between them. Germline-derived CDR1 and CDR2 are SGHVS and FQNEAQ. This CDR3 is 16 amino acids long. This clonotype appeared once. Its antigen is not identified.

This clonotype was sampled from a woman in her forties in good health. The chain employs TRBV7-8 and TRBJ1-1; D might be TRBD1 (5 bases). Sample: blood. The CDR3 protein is CASSVMGRTLNTEAFF. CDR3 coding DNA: TGTGCCAGCAGCGTTATGGGACGGACCCTGAACACTGAAGCTTTCTTT.